This T cell receptor (beta chain) was recorded in a study of spatial heterogeneity in lung cancer (dated by TCRdb to between 2018 and 2021). At the level of the whole study: Beta-chain transcripts were consistently detected in greater numbers than alpha-chain transcripts, which likely reflects a higher abundance of beta-chain transcripts. At surgery, hundreds of tumor regions, around 67 matched nontumor lung samples and 56 PBMC samples were TCR-sequenced for both alpha and beta chains. In non-small cell lung cancer, the study made a quantitative comparison of TCR alpha and beta repertoires among multiple tumor regions, matched nontumor lung and blood. In the raw uncorrected reads, each unique combination of TCR and UMI appeared more than ten times on average. TCR repertoire features were related to nonsynonymous mutation counts determined by whole-exome sequencing of tumor tissue. On the study overall, not on this receptor specifically: Ubiquitous expanded tumor TCRs showed up in blood more often at tumor resection than at routine follow-up. Additional single-cell paired TCR alpha and beta sequencing was considered necessary to confirm, at a functional level, the hypothesis that regional TCRs recognize regional mutations.

Preparation of the library involved 5' RACE. The run used a NextSeq 500. The TCR library protocol attached a unique molecular identifier to each TCR cDNA molecule to allow correction of PCR and sequencing errors. The authors' analysis ran thus. TCR identification, UMI-based error correction and CDR3 extraction were all carried out with Decombinator tools. TCRs above a frequency of 2 per 1,000, corresponding to the top 1% of the tumor frequency distribution, were defined as expanded. Rényi diversity was computed with the R vegan package after subsampling each repertoire 100 times to 5,000 TCRs. CDR3 similarity networks were built from amino acid triplet string-kernel similarity, connecting CDR3s with pairwise similarity above 0.82. TCRdb reran the public reads through fastp at Q25 and MiXCR, keeping productive beta chains. Here each entry gathers all rows of one CDR3 protein and keeps the most common genes and DNA. The authors' filters were not applied to this entry. The sample has some 11,000 distinct CDR3 sequences on record, roughly 4% of them singletons. The ten largest clonotypes hold around half of the sample.

V is trimmed back by 2 bases and J by 13 bases, and the junction contains 9 bases that no gene match accounts for. Based on the germline V gene, the CDR1 and CDR2 sequences are MNHEY and SVGEGT. The CDR3, from cysteine to phenylalanine, totals 15 residues. CDR3 DNA is the only sequence kept; it has 45 bases, read in frame from the first base. Only a few counts were recorded for this clonotype. The antigen it binds to is not known. There are no base qualities to consult, and no much larger clone falls within one base. For a library built for alpha chains, this beta chain is a stray read; little rests on its size. The time point label, read with the paper, signifies: sample taken at primary tumor resection. For TCR sequencing, whole RNA was extracted from tumor and nontumor lung tissue, or from cryopreserved PBMC samples, and no cell sorting was done. Samples were obtained from roughly 72 patients with early-stage, untreated non-small cell lung cancer from the lung TRACERx cohort. Only patients for whom sufficient RNA was available from at least two tumor regions were selected for TCR sequencing.

This chain joins TRBV6-2 or TRBV6-3 to TRBJ1-6, and 9 junction bases match TRBD1. This material consisted of PBMCs, taken at surgery. The clonotype was recovered from a female donor with early-stage non-small cell lung cancer. The CDR3 is CASSYTGTGIFPLHF. The DNA sequence is TGTGCCAGCAGTTACACCGGGACAGGGATCTTCCCCCTCCACTTT.